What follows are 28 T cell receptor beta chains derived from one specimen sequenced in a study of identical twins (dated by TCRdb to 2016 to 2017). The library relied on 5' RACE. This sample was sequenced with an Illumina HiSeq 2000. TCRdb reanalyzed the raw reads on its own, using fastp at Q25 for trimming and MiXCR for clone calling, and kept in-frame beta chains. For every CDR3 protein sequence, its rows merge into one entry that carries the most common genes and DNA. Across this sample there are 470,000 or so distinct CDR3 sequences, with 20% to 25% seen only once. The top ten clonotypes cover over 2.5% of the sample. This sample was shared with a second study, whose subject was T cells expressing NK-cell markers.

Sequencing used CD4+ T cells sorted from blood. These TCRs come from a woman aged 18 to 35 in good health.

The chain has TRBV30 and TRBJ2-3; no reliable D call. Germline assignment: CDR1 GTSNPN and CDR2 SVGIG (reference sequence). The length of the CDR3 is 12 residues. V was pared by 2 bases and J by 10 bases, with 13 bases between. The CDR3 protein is CAWSPLPGSQYF. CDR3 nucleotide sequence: TGTGCCTGGAGTCCCCTCCCCGGGTCGCAGTATTTT.

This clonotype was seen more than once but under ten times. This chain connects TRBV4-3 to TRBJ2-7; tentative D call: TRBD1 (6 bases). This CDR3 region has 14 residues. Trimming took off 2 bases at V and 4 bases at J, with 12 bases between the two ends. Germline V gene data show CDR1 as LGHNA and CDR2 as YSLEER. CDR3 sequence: CASSQRTDFYEQYF. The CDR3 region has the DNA TGCGCCAGCAGCCAAAGGACAGACTTTTACGAGCAGTACTTC.

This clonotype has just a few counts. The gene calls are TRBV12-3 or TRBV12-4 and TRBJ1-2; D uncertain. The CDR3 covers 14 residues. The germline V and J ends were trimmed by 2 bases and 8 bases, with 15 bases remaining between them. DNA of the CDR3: TGTGCCAGCAGTTTAATAAAGGGAACCCGCGGCTACACCTTC. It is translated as CASSLIKGTRGYTF.

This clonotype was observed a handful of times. The CDR3, as DNA: TGCAGTGCTAGCGGACAGGGAGGAGGGACCCAGTACTTC. This sequence encodes CSASGQGGGTQYF. The chain carries TRBV20-1 and TRBJ2-5; the match to TRBD1 covers 8 bases. Germline lookup yields CDR1 DFQATT and CDR2 SNEGSKA (reference sequence). There are 13 residues in the CDR3. The ends lost 3 bases at V and 7 bases at J; junction bases unmatched: 7.

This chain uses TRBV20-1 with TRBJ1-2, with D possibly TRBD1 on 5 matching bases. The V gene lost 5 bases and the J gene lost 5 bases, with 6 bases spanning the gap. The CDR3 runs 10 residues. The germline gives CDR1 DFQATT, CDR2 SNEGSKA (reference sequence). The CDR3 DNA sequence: TGCAGTGCTGGGGCATATGGCTACACCTTC. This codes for CSAGAYGYTF.

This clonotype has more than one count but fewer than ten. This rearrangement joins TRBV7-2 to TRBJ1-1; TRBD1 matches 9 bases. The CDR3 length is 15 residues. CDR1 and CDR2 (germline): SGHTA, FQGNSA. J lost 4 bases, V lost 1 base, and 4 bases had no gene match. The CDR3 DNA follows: TGTGCCAGCAGCTTAGGGGACAGGGTGTTCACTGAAGCTTTCTTT. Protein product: CASSLGDRVFTEAFF. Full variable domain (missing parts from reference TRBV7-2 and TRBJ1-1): GAGVSQSPSNKVTEKGKDVELRCDPISGHTALYWYRQSLGQGLEFLIYFQGNSAPDKSGLPSDRFSAERTGGSVSTLTIQRTQQEDSAVYLCASSLGDRVFTEAFFGQGTRLTVV.

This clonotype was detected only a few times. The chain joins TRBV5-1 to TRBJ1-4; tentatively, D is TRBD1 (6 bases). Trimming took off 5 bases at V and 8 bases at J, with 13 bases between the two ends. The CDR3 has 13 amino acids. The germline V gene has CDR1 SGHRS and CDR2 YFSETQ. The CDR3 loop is CASRAGEEEKLFF. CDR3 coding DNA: TGCGCCAGCAGGGCAGGGGAGGAGGAAAAACTGTTTTTT.

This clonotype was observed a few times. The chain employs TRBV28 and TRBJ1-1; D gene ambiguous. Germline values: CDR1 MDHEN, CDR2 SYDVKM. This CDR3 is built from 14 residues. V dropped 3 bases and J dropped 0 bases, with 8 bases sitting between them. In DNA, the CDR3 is TGTGCCAGCAGTTTCCGTCCGATGAACACTGAAGCTTTCTTT. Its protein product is CASSFRPMNTEAFF.

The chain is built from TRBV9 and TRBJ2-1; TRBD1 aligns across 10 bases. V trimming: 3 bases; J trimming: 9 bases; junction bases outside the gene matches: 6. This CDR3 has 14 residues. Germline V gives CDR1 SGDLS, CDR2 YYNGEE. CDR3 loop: CASSGRQGAGEQFF. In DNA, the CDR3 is TGTGCCAGCAGCGGACGACAGGGGGCGGGTGAGCAGTTCTTC.

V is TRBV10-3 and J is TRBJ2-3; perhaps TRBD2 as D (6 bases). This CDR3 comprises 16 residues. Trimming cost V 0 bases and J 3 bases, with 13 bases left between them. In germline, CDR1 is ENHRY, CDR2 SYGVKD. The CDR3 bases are TGTGCCATCAGTGAGTCCCGCGGGGTACAGACAGATACGCAGTATTTT. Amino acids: CAISESRGVQTDTQYF.

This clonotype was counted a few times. The CDR3 spells CSASSANPSGNTIYF. The CDR3 region has the DNA TGCAGTGCTAGTTCCGCAAACCCCTCTGGAAACACCATATATTTT. V gene TRBV20-1 combines with J gene TRBJ1-3; no clear D. CDR1 and CDR2 from the germline V gene are DFQATT and SNEGSKA (reference sequence). The CDR3 runs 15 residues. Trimming cost V 3 bases and J 0 bases, with 12 bases left between them.

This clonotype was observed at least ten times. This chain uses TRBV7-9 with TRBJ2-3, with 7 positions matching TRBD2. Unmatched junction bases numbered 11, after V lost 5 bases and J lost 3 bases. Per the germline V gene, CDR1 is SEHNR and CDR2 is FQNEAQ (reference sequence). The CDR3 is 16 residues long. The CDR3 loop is CASSPGGRGSTDTQYF. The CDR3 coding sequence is TGTGCCAGCAGCCCGGGGGGACGGGGTTCTACAGATACGCAGTATTTT.

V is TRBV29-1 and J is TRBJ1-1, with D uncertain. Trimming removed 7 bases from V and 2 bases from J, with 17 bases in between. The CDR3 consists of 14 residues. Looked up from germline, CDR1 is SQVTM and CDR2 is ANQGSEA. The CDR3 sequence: CSAREGIVNTEAFF. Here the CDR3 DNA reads TGCAGCGCCCGTGAAGGCATAGTTAACACTGAAGCTTTCTTT.

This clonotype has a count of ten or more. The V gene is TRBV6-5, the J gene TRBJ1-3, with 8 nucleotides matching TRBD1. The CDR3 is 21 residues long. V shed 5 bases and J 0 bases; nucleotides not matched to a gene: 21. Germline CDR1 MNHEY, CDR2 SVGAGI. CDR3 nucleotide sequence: TGTGCCAGCAGTCGTAACTACCCTACAGGGGGTGGGTTTACCTCTGGAAACACCATATATTTT. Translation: CASSRNYPTGGGFTSGNTIYF.

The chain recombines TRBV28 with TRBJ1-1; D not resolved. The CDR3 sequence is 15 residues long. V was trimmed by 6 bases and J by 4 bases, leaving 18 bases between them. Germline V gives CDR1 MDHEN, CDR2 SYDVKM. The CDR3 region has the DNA TGTGCCAGCAGCTCAATCGGGCCATGGGGCACTGAAGCTTTCTTT. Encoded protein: CASSSIGPWGTEAFF. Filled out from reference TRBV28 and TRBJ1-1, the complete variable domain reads DVKVTQSSRYLVKRTGEKVFLECVQDMDHENMFWYRQDPGLGLRLIYFSYDVKMKEKGDIPEGYSVSREKKERFSLILESASTNQTSMYLCASSSIGPWGTEAFFGQGTRLTVV.

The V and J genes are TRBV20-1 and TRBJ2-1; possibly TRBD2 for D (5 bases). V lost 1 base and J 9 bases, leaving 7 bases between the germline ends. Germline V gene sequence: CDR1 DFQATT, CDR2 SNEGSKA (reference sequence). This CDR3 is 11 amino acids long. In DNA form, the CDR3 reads TGCAGTGCTAGAGCAGGACTTGAGCAGTTCTTC. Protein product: CSARAGLEQFF.

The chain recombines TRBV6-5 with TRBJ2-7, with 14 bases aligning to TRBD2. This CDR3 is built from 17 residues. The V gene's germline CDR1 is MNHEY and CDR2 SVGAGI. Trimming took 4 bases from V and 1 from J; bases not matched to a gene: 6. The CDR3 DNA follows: TGTGCCAGCAGTTCTGGACTAGCGGGAGGTTTTTCCTACGAGCAGTACTTC. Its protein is CASSSGLAGGFSYEQYF.

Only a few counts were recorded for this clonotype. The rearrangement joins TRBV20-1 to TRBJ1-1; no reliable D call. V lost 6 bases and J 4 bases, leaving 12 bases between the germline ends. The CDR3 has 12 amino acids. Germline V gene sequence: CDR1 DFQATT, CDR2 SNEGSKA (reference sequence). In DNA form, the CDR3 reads TGCAGTGCAACAGATTCGGGCACTGAAGCTTTCTTT. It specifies CSATDSGTEAFF.

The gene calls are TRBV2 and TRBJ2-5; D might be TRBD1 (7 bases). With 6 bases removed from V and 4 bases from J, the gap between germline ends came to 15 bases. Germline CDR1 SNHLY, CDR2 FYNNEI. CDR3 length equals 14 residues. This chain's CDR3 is CASRDRVGGETQYF. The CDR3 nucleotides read TGTGCCAGCAGAGACAGGGTCGGGGGAGAGACCCAGTACTTC.

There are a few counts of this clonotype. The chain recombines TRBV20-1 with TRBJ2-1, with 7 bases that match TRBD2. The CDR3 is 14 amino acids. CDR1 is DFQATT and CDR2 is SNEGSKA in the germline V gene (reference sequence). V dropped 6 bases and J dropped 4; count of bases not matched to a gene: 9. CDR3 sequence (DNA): TGCAGTGCCCGAGCCGGGACTAATTACAATGAGCAGTTCTTC. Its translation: CSARAGTNYNEQFF.

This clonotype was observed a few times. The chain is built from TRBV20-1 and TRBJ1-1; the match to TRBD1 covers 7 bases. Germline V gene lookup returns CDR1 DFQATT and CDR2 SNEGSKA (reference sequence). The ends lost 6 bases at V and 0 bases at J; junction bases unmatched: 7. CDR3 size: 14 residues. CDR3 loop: CSARKGQMNTEAFF. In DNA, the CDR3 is TGCAGTGCGCGGAAGGGACAGATGAACACTGAAGCTTTCTTT.

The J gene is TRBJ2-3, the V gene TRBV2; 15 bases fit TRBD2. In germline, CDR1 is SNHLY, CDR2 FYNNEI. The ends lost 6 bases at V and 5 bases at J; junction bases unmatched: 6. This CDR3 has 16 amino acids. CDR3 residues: CASRDGLAGGKDTQYF. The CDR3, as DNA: TGTGCCAGCAGGGATGGACTAGCGGGGGGGAAAGATACGCAGTATTTT.

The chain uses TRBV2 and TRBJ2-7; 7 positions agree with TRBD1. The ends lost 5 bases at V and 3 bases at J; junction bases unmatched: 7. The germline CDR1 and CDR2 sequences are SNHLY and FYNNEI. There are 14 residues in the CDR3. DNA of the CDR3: TGTGCCAGCAGTTCCGTCCAGGGGGTCTACGAGCAGTACTTC. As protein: CASSSVQGVYEQYF.

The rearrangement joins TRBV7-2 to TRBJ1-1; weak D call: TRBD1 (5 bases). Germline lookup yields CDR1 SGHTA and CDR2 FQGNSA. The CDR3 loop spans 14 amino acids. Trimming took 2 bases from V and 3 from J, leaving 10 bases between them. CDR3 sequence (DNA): TGTGCCAGCAGCTTAAGGGGCATGGACACTGAAGCTTTCTTT. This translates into CASSLRGMDTEAFF.

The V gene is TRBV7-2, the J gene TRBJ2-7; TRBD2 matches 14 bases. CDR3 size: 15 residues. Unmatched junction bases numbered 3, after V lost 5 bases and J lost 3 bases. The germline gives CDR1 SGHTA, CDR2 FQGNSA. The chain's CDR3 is CASSTGLAGGYEQYF. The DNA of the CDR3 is TGTGCCAGCAGCACTGGACTAGCGGGGGGCTACGAGCAGTACTTC.

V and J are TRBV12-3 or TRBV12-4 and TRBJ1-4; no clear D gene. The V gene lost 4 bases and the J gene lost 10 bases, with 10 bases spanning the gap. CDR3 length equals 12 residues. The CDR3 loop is CASSSQPGKLFF. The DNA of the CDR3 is TGTGCCAGCAGTTCCCAGCCCGGAAAACTGTTTTTT.

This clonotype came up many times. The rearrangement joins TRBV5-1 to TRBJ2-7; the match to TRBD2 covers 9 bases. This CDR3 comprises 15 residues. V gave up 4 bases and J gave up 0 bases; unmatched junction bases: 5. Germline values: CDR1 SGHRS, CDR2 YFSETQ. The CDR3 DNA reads TGCGCCAGCAGCGGTAGCGGGGGCCGCTCCTACGAGCAGTACTTC. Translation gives CASSGSGGRSYEQYF. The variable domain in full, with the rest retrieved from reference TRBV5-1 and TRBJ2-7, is KAGVTQTPRYLIKTRGQQVTLSCSPISGHRSVSWYQQTPGQGLQFLFEYFSETQRNKGNFPGRFSGRQFSNSRSEMNVSTLELGDSALYLCASSGSGGRSYEQYFGPGTRLTVT.

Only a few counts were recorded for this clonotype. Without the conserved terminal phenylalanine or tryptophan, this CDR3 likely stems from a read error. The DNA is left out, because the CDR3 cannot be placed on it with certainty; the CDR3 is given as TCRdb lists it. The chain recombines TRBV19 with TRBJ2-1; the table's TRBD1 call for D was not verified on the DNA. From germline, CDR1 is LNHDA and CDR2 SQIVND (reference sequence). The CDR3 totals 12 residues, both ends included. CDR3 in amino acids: CASEDRTNEQFL.